These 26 T cell receptor beta chains came from one sample sequenced in a study of identifying expanded T cells in peripheral blood. TCRdb's table, derived via immunoSEQ multiplex PCR, lists solely in-frame clones and lacks some. The data hold around 95,000 clones, with about 90% observed a single time. What was sequenced was blood. These receptors were obtained from a person aged 18 to 75 in good health.

This clone was detected only once. The chain joins TRBV6-1 to TRBJ2-5; weak D call: TRBD2 (5 bases). The CDR3 has 13 amino acids. Trimming removed 6 bases at V and 8 bases at J, with 16 bases between. The V gene's germline CDR1 is MNHNS and CDR2 SASEGT. CDR3 DNA: TGTGCCAGCAGAGCGGACCCGAGAGAAACCCAGTACTTC. Translation gives CASRADPRETQYF.

The CDR3 here is CASRWVEQETQYF. The CDR3 DNA reads as TGTGCCAGCCGTTGGGTTGAACAAGAGACCCAGTACTTC. The V and J genes are TRBV11-2 and TRBJ2-5; the D is unclear. The germline V gene encodes CDR1 SGHAT and CDR2 FQNNGV. The length of the CDR3 is 13 residues. V lost 8 bases to trimming and J lost 2 bases, with 12 bases between them.

The gene calls are TRBV29-1 and TRBJ1-2; 7 bases map to TRBD1. V dropped 3 bases and J dropped 1; count of bases not matched to a gene: 11. This CDR3 comprises 16 residues. CDR1 and CDR2 from the germline V gene are SQVTM and ANQGSEA. CDR3 sequence reads: CSVEGGGTAVNYGYTF. The CDR3 nucleotides read TGCAGCGTTGAGGGGGGAGGGACAGCCGTTAACTATGGCTACACCTTC.

In nucleotides, the CDR3 is TGTGCCAGCAGCGCATCTAGCGGGGGGGGCCAAGATACGCAGTATTTT. Translated: CASSASSGGGQDTQYF. The chain carries TRBV9 and TRBJ2-3, with 12 bases aligning to TRBD2. The CDR3 is made up of 16 amino acids. Germline values: CDR1 SGDLS, CDR2 YYNGEE. The V segment lost 3 bases and the J segment 5 bases; nucleotides outside the gene matches: 7. Full variable domain (outside the CDR3, taken from reference TRBV9 and TRBJ2-3): DSGVTQTPKHLITATGQRVTLRCSPRSGDLSVYWYQQSLDQGLQFLIQYYNGEERAKGNILERFSAQQFPDLHSELNLSSLELGDSALYFCASSASSGGGQDTQYFGPGTRLTVL.

The rearrangement uses TRBV6-5 and TRBJ2-1; TRBD1 is a possible D gene (6 bases). CDR1 and CDR2 (germline): MNHEY, SVGAGI. The CDR3 has 14 residues. The germline V and J ends were trimmed by 10 bases and 8 bases, with 21 bases remaining between them. The CDR3 spells CATHRVFSSDEQFF. CDR3 sequence (DNA): TGTGCCACCCACAGGGTTTTCTCCTCTGATGAGCAGTTCTTC.

This chain links TRBV6-6 with TRBJ2-2; 9 positions agree with TRBD1. Germline trimming cut 11 bases from V and 6 bases from J; bases unmatched to any gene: 16. Germline V CDR1 and CDR2: MNHNY, SVGAGI (reference sequence). This CDR3 spans 16 amino acids. As DNA, the CDR3 is TGTGCCGCGCGGAGGGACAGGGAAAGAGGGTCCGGGGAGCTGTTTTTT. Protein sequence: CAARRDRERGSGELFF.

This rearrangement joins TRBV7-8 to TRBJ2-2; tentative D call: TRBD1 (6 bases). V lost 1 base, J lost 6 bases, and 6 bases lay in between. This CDR3 has 13 amino acids. Germline V gene data show CDR1 as SGHVS and CDR2 as FQNEAQ. The CDR3, as DNA: TGTGCCAGCAGCTTAGAGGGGGCCGGGGAGCTGTTTTTT. It specifies CASSLEGAGELFF.

This clone turned up a few times. The chain uses TRBV7-9 and TRBJ1-6; no reliable D call. The ends were cut back, 7 bases at V and 4 bases at J, with 14 bases in the middle. The CDR3 totals 15 residues. Germline assignment: CDR1 SEHNR and CDR2 FQNEAQ (reference sequence). The DNA of the CDR3 is TGTGCCAGCACCCCAGTGGTCTCATATAATTCACCCCTCCACTTT. Amino acids: CASTPVVSYNSPLHF.

The chain is built from TRBV2 and TRBJ2-2; 11 nucleotides align to TRBD2. The junction had 3 bases not matched to a gene; V was cut back by 3 bases and J by 6 bases. The CDR3 is 15 residues long. Germline-derived CDR1 and CDR2 are SNHLY and FYNNEI. The chain's CDR3 is CASSDSGRASGELFF. CDR3 in DNA: TGTGCCAGCAGTGATAGCGGGAGGGCATCCGGGGAGCTGTTTTTT.

CDR3 DNA sequence: TGCGCCAGCAGTCTTCAGGGCGGTGGTGGAATCACTGAAGCTTTCTTT. It translates to CASSLQGGGGITEAFF. The chain combines TRBV5-1 with TRBJ1-1; the D gene is possibly TRBD1 (5 bases). The V gene lost 5 bases and the J gene lost 4 bases, with 21 bases spanning the gap. CDR3 length equals 16 residues. The germline V gene has CDR1 SGHRS and CDR2 YFSETQ.

This rearrangement joins TRBV19 to TRBJ2-7; D is possibly TRBD1 or TRBD2 (5 bases each). CDR1 is LNHDA and CDR2 is SQIVND in the germline V gene (reference sequence). The length of the CDR3 is 14 residues. Trimming shortened V by 2 bases and J by 5 bases, and 13 bases separated the two germline ends. The CDR3 DNA reads as TGTGCCAGTAGTATAACTCCGGGGCTCAACGAGCAGTACTTC. Its protein is CASSITPGLNEQYF.

V is TRBV11-2 and J is TRBJ1-5; D gene ambiguous. Germline values: CDR1 SGHAT, CDR2 FQNNGV. CDR3 size: 13 residues. Deletions cut 5 bases from V and 6 bases from J, with 11 bases between. In DNA form, the CDR3 reads TGTGCCAGCAGCCTAAACGACGGTCAGCCCCAGCATTTT. This sequence encodes CASSLNDGQPQHF.

The chain combines TRBV20-1 with TRBJ1-1, with a weak D call TRBD1 (6 bases). Germline assignment: CDR1 DFQATT and CDR2 SNEGSKA (reference sequence). V was trimmed by 2 bases and J by 8 bases, leaving 9 bases between them. CDR3 size: 11 residues. The CDR3 nucleotides read TGCAGTGCTAGACAGGGGATCGAAGCTTTCTTT. Protein sequence: CSARQGIEAFF.

The count of this clone is one. This chain uses TRBV6-1 with TRBJ2-1; TRBD2 matches at 13 bases. CDR1 is MNHNS, CDR2 SASEGT, per germline. After removal of 7 bases from V and 5 bases from J, the junction contained 2 bases not matched to a gene. CDR3 length: 14 residues. The CDR3 loop is CASTGTSGNNEQFF. The CDR3 coding sequence is TGTGCCAGCACCGGGACTAGCGGGAACAATGAGCAGTTCTTC.

This CDR3 reads CASSTKQGGGYEQYF. For the CDR3, the DNA is TGTGCCAGCAGCACCAAACAGGGTGGAGGCTACGAGCAGTACTTC. This sequence joins TRBV5-6 and TRBJ2-7; the D gene is possibly TRBD1 (6 bases). V lost 4 bases to trimming and J lost 3 bases, with 17 bases between them. The CDR3 length is 15 residues. Germline V gene data show CDR1 as SGHDT and CDR2 as YYEEEE.

The CDR3 sequence: CASEPRGGETEAFF. The CDR3 DNA is TGTGCCAGCGAACCGCGAGGTGGAGAGACTGAAGCTTTCTTT. The J gene is TRBJ1-1, the V gene TRBV6-1; D remains unclear. V gave up 8 bases and J gave up 5 bases, with 18 bases separating them. CDR3 size: 14 residues. CDR1 and CDR2 from the germline V gene are MNHNS and SASEGT.

This chain joins TRBV20-1 and TRBJ1-1; maybe TRBD1 (5 bases). V lost 4 bases and J lost 10, with 10 bases in between. The V gene's germline CDR1 is DFQATT and CDR2 SNEGSKA (reference sequence). The CDR3 runs 10 residues. The CDR3 DNA is TGCAGTGCTAAAAGGGGCTCAGCTTTCTTT. Protein: CSAKRGSAFF.

The CDR3 DNA follows: TGTGCCAGCAGCTGGACTCAGATGAACACTGAAGCTTTCTTT. Its protein is CASSWTQMNTEAFF. The J gene is TRBJ1-1, the V gene TRBV5-4; D is undetermined. Trimming stripped 3 bases from V and 0 bases from J, with 9 bases between. Germline V gene data show CDR1 as SGHNT and CDR2 as YYREEE (reference sequence). There are 14 residues in the CDR3.

This chain links TRBV9 with TRBJ1-2; D uncertain. Per the germline V gene, CDR1 is SGDLS and CDR2 is YYNGEE. The V end lost 0 bases, the J end lost 8 bases, and 23 bases lay between the germline ends. CDR3 length: 17 residues. The chain's CDR3 is CASSVASSTTGNYGYTF. CDR3 in DNA: TGTGCCAGCAGCGTAGCTTCTTCGACGACCGGGAATTACGGCTACACCTTC.

The CDR3, as DNA: TGTGCCAGCAGCTTAAGTTACGAATCTATCTATGGCTACACCTTC. Protein sequence: CASSLSYESIYGYTF. The J gene is TRBJ1-2, the V gene TRBV7-3; D is undetermined. The CDR3 loop spans 15 amino acids. V dropped 1 base and J dropped 4 bases, with 13 bases sitting between them. The germline CDR1 and CDR2 sequences are SGHTA and FQGTGA.

The chain joins TRBV6-1 to TRBJ1-2; the D is unclear. The V end lost 3 bases, the J end lost 4 bases, and 6 bases lay between the germline ends. The germline V gene has CDR1 MNHNS and CDR2 SASEGT. The CDR3 runs 12 residues. The CDR3 loop is CASSDRTYGYTF. CDR3 nucleotides: TGTGCCAGCAGTGATAGGACCTATGGCTACACCTTC.

V gene TRBV10-3 combines with J gene TRBJ2-1; no clear D. The ends were cut back, 4 bases at V and 4 bases at J, with 8 bases in the middle. Germline V gene sequence: CDR1 ENHRY, CDR2 SYGVKD. This CDR3 spans 13 amino acids. CDR3 residues: CAISAVDYNEQFF. DNA of the CDR3: TGTGCCATCAGTGCGGTCGATTACAATGAGCAGTTCTTC.

The chain links TRBV6-1 to TRBJ1-2; TRBD1 aligns across 7 bases. CDR1 is MNHNS, CDR2 SASEGT, per germline. Losses at the gene ends were 1 base for V and 2 bases for J; bases not matched to a gene: 4. This CDR3 is built from 15 residues. The DNA of the CDR3 is TGTGCCAGCAGTGAAGAGGGGGCTTCAAACTATGGCTACACCTTC. Encoded protein: CASSEEGASNYGYTF.

This chain connects TRBV9 to TRBJ2-5; D gene unclear. This CDR3 is 14 amino acids long. CDR1 SGDLS and CDR2 YYNGEE come from the germline V gene. Trimming took 4 bases from V and 2 from J, leaving 12 bases between them. The CDR3 reads CASSIGEWQETQYF. CDR3 coding DNA: TGTGCCAGCAGCATAGGCGAGTGGCAAGAGACCCAGTACTTC.

Concerning this clone: At one end the junction does not follow the germline gene, possibly because of a read error. V gene TRBV6-6 combines with J gene TRBJ1-6; TRBD1 matches 8 bases. Germline lookup yields CDR1 MNHNY and CDR2 SVGAGI (reference sequence). CDR3 length: 15 residues. The CDR3 DNA reads TGTGCCAGCAGTGACTCGACAGGGGATAATTCACCCCTCCACTTT. Protein product: CASSDSTGDNSPLHF.

The chain is built from TRBV5-1 and TRBJ2-7, with TRBD1 matching 9 bases. Germline CDR1 SGHRS, CDR2 YFSETQ. V gave up 4 bases and J gave up 1 base; unmatched junction bases: 6. This CDR3 has 15 residues. This CDR3 reads CASSAWGQGSYEQYF. The CDR3, as DNA: TGCGCCAGCAGCGCCTGGGGACAGGGTTCCTACGAGCAGTACTTC.